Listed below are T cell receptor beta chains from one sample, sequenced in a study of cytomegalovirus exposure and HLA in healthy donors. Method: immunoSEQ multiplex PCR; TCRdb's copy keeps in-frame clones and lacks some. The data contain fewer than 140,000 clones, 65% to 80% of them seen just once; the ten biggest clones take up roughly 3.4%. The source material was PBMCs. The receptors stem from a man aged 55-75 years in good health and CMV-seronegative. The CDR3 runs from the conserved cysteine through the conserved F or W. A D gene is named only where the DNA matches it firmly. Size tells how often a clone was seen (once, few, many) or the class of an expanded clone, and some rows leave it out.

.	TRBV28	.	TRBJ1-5	CASSLVDRTNQPQHF	TGTGCCAGCAGTTTGGTAGACAGAACAAATCAGCCCCAGCATTTT
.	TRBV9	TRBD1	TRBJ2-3	CASSPRGPGRYFTDTQYF	TGTGCCAGCAGCCCCAGGGGGCCCGGCCGATACTTCACAGATACGCAGTATTTT
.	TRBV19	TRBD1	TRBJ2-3	CASSNGRGQGTDTQYF	TGTGCCAGTAGTAACGGTCGGGGACAGGGGACAGATACGCAGTATTTT
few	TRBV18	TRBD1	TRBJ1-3	CASSTGGVGNTIYF	TGTGCCAGCTCAACAGGGGGCGTTGGAAACACCATATATTTT
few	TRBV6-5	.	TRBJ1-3	CASSINSGNTIYF	TGTGCCAGCAGTATAAACTCTGGAAACACCATATATTTT
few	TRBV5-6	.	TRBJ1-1	CASSYPGGGGNTEAFF	TGTGCCAGCAGCTACCCCGGGGGAGGAGGGAACACTGAAGCTTTCTTT
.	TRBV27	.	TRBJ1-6	CASSSLRGSSYNSPLHF	TGTGCCAGCAGTTCGTTGCGGGGGTCCTCCTATAATTCACCCCTCCACTTT
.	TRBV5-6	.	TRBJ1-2	CASTLRGGDYGYTF	TGTGCCAGCACCTTAAGGGGGGGCGACTATGGCTACACCTTC
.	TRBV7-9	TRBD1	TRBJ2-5	CASSLGQGLETQYF	TGTGCCAGCAGCTTGGGACAGGGGTTGGAGACCCAGTACTTC
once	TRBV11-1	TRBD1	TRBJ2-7	CASSSSFWTGKGSTYEQYF	TGTGCCAGCAGCTCTTCCTTCTGGACAGGGAAAGGGTCTACCTACGAGCAGTACTTC
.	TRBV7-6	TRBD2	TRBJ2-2	CASSLTSVGGGELFF	TGTGCCAGCAGCTTGACTAGCGTCGGGGGCGGGGAGCTGTTTTTT
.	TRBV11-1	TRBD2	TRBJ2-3	CASSLVGGGTDTQYF	TGTGCCAGCAGCTTAGTTGGGGGGGGCACAGATACGCAGTATTTT
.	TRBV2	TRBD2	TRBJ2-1	CASNRGLAGGNSYNEQFF	TGTGCCAGCAACAGAGGACTAGCGGGGGGTAACTCCTACAATGAGCAGTTCTTC
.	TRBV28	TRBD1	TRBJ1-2	CASSLSTGGYGYGYTF	TGTGCCAGCAGTTTAAGTACAGGGGGCTACGGCTATGGCTACACCTTC
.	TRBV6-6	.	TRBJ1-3	CASSSIIGGSGNTIYF	TGTGCCAGCAGTTCAATTATAGGGGGATCTGGAAACACCATATATTTT
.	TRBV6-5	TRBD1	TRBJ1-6	CASSYSRTGKGSPLHF	TGTGCCAGCAGTTACTCCCGGACAGGGAAAGGGTCACCCCTCCACTTT
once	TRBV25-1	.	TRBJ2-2	CASSESGYGELFF	TGTGCCAGCAGTGAATCGGGTTACGGGGAGCTGTTTTTT
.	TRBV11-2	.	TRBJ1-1	CASSLVRGTEAFF	TGTGCCAGCAGCTTAGTCCGCGGCACTGAAGCTTTCTTT